Each of the 10 T cell receptor beta chains below was sequenced from the same sample in a study of cytomegalovirus exposure and HLA in healthy donors. This PCR relied on a set of 60 Vbeta primers and 13 Jbeta primers. Produced via immunoSEQ multiplex PCR; TCRdb's table is partial and in-frame only. The sample gives about 130,000 clones, roughly 80% of which show up once; under 13% is in the top ten. Sequencing input: PBMCs. These receptors were collected from a man younger than 40 in good health and CMV-seropositive.

The genes are TRBV6-5 and TRBJ2-7, with D maybe TRBD2 (5 bases). Trimming removed 2 bases at V and 4 bases at J, with 18 bases between. CDR1 MNHEY and CDR2 SVGAGI come from the germline V gene. This CDR3 has 16 amino acids. The CDR3 protein is CASSYRGQASVYEQYF. The CDR3 DNA sequence: TGTGCCAGCAGTTACCGCGGGCAGGCCTCAGTTTACGAGCAGTACTTC.

V usage is TRBV6-5 and J usage is TRBJ2-7; D might be TRBD2 (5 bases). The CDR3 runs to 13 residues. Germline V gene lookup returns CDR1 MNHEY and CDR2 SVGAGI. The V end lost 0 bases, the J end lost 3 bases, and 6 bases lay between the germline ends. The CDR3 spells CASSYSGSYEQYF. The CDR3 DNA reads TGTGCCAGCAGTTACTCAGGGAGCTACGAGCAGTACTTC.

The V and J genes are TRBV19 and TRBJ2-6, with TRBD1 identical over 9 bases. Trimming took 5 bases from V and 0 from J; bases not matched to a gene: 11. Germline V lookup: CDR1 LNHDA, CDR2 SQIVND (reference sequence). CDR3 size: 19 residues. The CDR3 reads CASSPDRGAASSGANVLTF. In nucleotides, the CDR3 is TGTGCCAGTAGTCCGGACAGGGGTGCCGCCTCCTCTGGGGCCAACGTCCTGACTTTC.

The sample holds a few counts of this clone. The chain links TRBV2 to TRBJ2-2; perhaps TRBD1 as D (6 bases). V was shortened by 4 bases and J by 6 bases, with 15 bases between the two germline ends. CDR1 is SNHLY, CDR2 FYNNEI, per germline. There are 15 residues in the CDR3. CDR3 in amino acids: CASSAGAVSPGELFF. The DNA of the CDR3 is TGTGCCAGCAGTGCAGGGGCGGTGAGCCCCGGGGAGCTGTTTTTT.

The CDR3 bases are TGTGCCAGCAGTCCCGGGCTGGGGAGGTACACTGAAGCTTTCTTT. Encoded protein: CASSPGLGRYTEAFF. The chain has TRBV27 and TRBJ1-1, with unresolved D. CDR1 and CDR2 (germline): MNHEY, SMNVEV (reference sequence). Trimming pared 5 bases from V and 3 bases from J, leaving 16 bases between. The CDR3 consists of 15 residues.

The chain combines TRBV29-1 with TRBJ2-7; D is possibly TRBD2 (5 bases). This CDR3 has 15 residues. In germline, CDR1 is SQVTM, CDR2 ANQGSEA. V was trimmed by 2 bases and J by 2 bases, leaving 16 bases between them. The CDR3 DNA sequence: TGCAGCGTTGAACTCCAAGGACTTTCCACCTACGAGCAGTACTTC. Translated: CSVELQGLSTYEQYF.

The chain combines TRBV18 with TRBJ2-7; 7 bases map to TRBD2. V was pared by 4 bases and J by 3 bases, with 12 bases of the junction left unmatched. This CDR3 contains 16 residues. From germline, CDR1 is KGHSH and CDR2 LQKENI. The CDR3 DNA reads as TGTGCCAGCTCACTCGGGGGGACTTCGGGATTCTACGAGCAGTACTTC. This encodes CASSLGGTSGFYEQYF.

DNA for the CDR3: TGCGCCAGCAGCCCTACTAGACCGGGTGCCGGGGAGCTGTTTTTT. This codes for CASSPTRPGAGELFF. The V gene is TRBV4-3, the J gene TRBJ2-2; tentatively, D is TRBD2 (5 bases). Germline V gene lookup returns CDR1 LGHNA and CDR2 YSLEER. Trimming removed 4 bases from V and 6 bases from J, with 15 bases in between. The CDR3 consists of 15 residues.

This clone has just a few counts. The chain recombines TRBV29-1 with TRBJ2-2; TRBD1 matches 7 bases. Per the germline V gene, CDR1 is SQVTM and CDR2 is ANQGSEA. With V trimmed by 2 bases and J by 3 bases, 3 bases remained unmatched. CDR3 size: 14 residues. CDR3 in amino acids: CSVENRGDTGELFF. As DNA, the CDR3 is TGCAGCGTTGAAAACAGGGGAGACACCGGGGAGCTGTTTTTT.

CDR3 nucleotides: TGTGCCAGCAGCCCATGGACAGAAGGTACCTACGAGCAGTACTTC. Residues: CASSPWTEGTYEQYF. The V call is TRBV5-4, the J call TRBJ2-7, with D possibly being TRBD1 (6 bases). This CDR3 contains 15 residues. V gave up 4 bases and J gave up 2 bases, with 16 bases separating them. CDR1 and CDR2 from the germline V gene are SGHNT and YYREEE (reference sequence).